The sequence of this T cell receptor beta chain was determined in a study of blood T cell repertoires in COVID-19. Study overall: From the United States, Italy and Spain came samples of acute and convalescent COVID-19.

Original handling: Quantification of nucleated cells was approximated via reference gene primer amplification. Here immunoSEQ multiplex PCR was the method, and the copy in TCRdb shows in-frame clones only, minus some. V and J calls and clone size are those listed in that table; D and trimming were worked out from the DNA. The sample has some 300,000 clones, approximately 86% seen once. The CDR3 runs to 13 residues. Germline CDR1 SGHDN, CDR2 FVKESK. V was pared by 3 bases and J by 3 bases, with 8 bases between. Sequencing was performed on peripheral blood. The receptor's source is a man between 70 and 80 years old with acute or convalescent COVID-19. The chain couples TRBV14 to TRBJ1-2, with D unclear. CDR3 in DNA: TGTGCCAGCAGCCAGCAAAGCCACTATGGCTACACCTTC. This encodes CASSQQSHYGYTF.